This entry lists 12 T cell receptor beta chains sequenced from one sample in a study of CD4 T cells in relation to SARS-CoV-2 and coronaviruses. Profiled with immunoSEQ multiplex PCR; TCRdb holds only in-frame clones, not every one. There are some 42,000 clones in the sample; 85% to 90% occur only once, and less than 10% lies in the top ten. The sequencing sample was made of memory CD4+ T cells from PBMCs. These receptor sequences come from an adult with COVID-19.

The chain carries TRBV7-2 and TRBJ1-3; D gene ambiguous. There are 16 residues in the CDR3. V was cut by 5 bases and J by 0 bases, with 14 bases left in between. Germline V gene lookup returns CDR1 SGHTA and CDR2 FQGNSA. CDR3 sequence: CASSPLGIGSGNTIYF. CDR3 bases: TGTGCCAGCAGCCCCCTGGGAATTGGCTCTGGAAACACCATATATTTT.

The chain uses TRBV27 and TRBJ2-7; a weak D match, TRBD1 (5 bases). This CDR3 has 14 residues. Germline V CDR1 and CDR2: MNHEY, SMNVEV (reference sequence). V was cut by 3 bases and J by 2 bases, with 11 bases left in between. Here the CDR3 reads CASSLQAGTYEQYF. In DNA, the CDR3 is TGTGCCAGCAGTTTGCAGGCAGGGACCTACGAGCAGTACTTC.

The rearrangement joins TRBV7-2 to TRBJ2-3; no clear D gene. V was cut by 3 bases and J by 7 bases, with 14 bases left in between. The germline CDR1 and CDR2 sequences are SGHTA and FQGNSA. CDR3 length: 14 residues. This CDR3 is CASSFSGSSNTQYF. CDR3 DNA: TGTGCCAGCAGCTTCTCGGGTAGCAGCAATACGCAGTATTTT.

J is TRBJ1-5 and V is TRBV7-2, with D uncertain. V lost 2 bases, J lost 3 bases, and 11 bases lay in between. The germline V gene has CDR1 SGHTA and CDR2 FQGNSA. The CDR3 is 15 amino acids. CDR3 sequence reads: CASSLSWAINQPQHF. The CDR3 DNA sequence: TGTGCCAGCAGCTTATCTTGGGCTATCAATCAGCCCCAGCATTTT.

This clone appeared once. V is TRBV7-3 and J is TRBJ1-1; D remains unclear. CDR3 size: 13 residues. Deletions cut 5 bases from V and 0 bases from J, with 7 bases between. The germline V gene encodes CDR1 SGHTA and CDR2 FQGTGA. CDR3 protein: CASSLRMNTEAFF. In nucleotides, the CDR3 is TGTGCCAGCAGCCTCCGGATGAACACTGAAGCTTTCTTT. The entire variable domain, with the rest obtained from reference TRBV7-3 and TRBJ1-1, is as follows: GAGVSQTPSNKVTEKGKYVELRCDPISGHTALYWYRQSLGQGPEFLIYFQGTGAADDSGLPNDRFFAVRPEGSVSTLKIQRTERGDSAVYLCASSLRMNTEAFFGQGTRLTVV.

The rearrangement uses TRBV5-1 and TRBJ1-1; TRBD1 aligns across 10 bases. V dropped 2 bases and J dropped 5; count of bases not matched to a gene: 3. Germline loops: CDR1 SGHRS, CDR2 YFSETQ. CDR3 length equals 14 residues. The CDR3 DNA is TGCGCCAGCAGCTTACGGACAGGGGGTACTGAAGCTTTCTTT. This translates into CASSLRTGGTEAFF. Full variable domain (outside the CDR3, taken from reference TRBV5-1 and TRBJ1-1): KAGVTQTPRYLIKTRGQQVTLSCSPISGHRSVSWYQQTPGQGLQFLFEYFSETQRNKGNFPGRFSGRQFSNSRSEMNVSTLELGDSALYLCASSLRTGGTEAFFGQGTRLTVV.

V gene TRBV29-1 combines with J gene TRBJ1-2; the D gene is possibly TRBD1 (6 bases). The V end was cut by 4 bases, the J end by 8 bases, with 20 bases between. CDR1 is SQVTM, CDR2 ANQGSEA, per germline. CDR3 size: 14 residues. The CDR3 coding sequence is TGCAGCGTTGCGACGGAGCAGGGGATATGGGGCTACACCTTC. This encodes CSVATEQGIWGYTF.

As DNA, the CDR3 is TGTGCCAGCACGGGGGAGGGGGCATCTGCGAACACCGGGGAGCTGTTTTTT. Translated, it gives CASTGEGASANTGELFF. The chain couples TRBV5-4 to TRBJ2-2; D assignment may be TRBD1 or TRBD2 (7 bases each). Trimming removed 6 bases from V and 0 bases from J, with 18 bases in between. Per the germline V gene, CDR1 is SGHNT and CDR2 is YYREEE (reference sequence). CDR3 length: 17 amino acids.

CDR3 amino acids: CASSQPQGTDANYGYTF. The CDR3 DNA is TGCGCCAGCAGCCAACCACAAGGGACAGATGCCAACTATGGCTACACCTTC. The rearrangement joins TRBV4-1 to TRBJ1-2; TRBD1 matches 7 bases. The CDR3 runs to 17 residues. Germline assignment: CDR1 MGHRA and CDR2 YSYEKL. With V trimmed by 2 bases and J by 2 bases, 11 bases remained unmatched.

The V and J genes are TRBV28 and TRBJ2-2; 10 nucleotides agree with TRBD2. Losses at the gene ends were 5 bases for V and 2 bases for J; bases not matched to a gene: 8. CDR1 is MDHEN and CDR2 is SYDVKM in the germline V gene. The length of the CDR3 is 17 residues. The CDR3 coding sequence is TGTGCCAGCAGTCTCGGTTTAGCGGGGGGCAACACCGGGGAGCTGTTTTTT. Protein product: CASSLGLAGGNTGELFF.

The V gene is TRBV2, the J gene TRBJ2-5; maybe TRBD2 (5 bases). Germline CDR1 and CDR2: SNHLY and FYNNEI. The length of the CDR3 is 14 residues. V was pared by 3 bases and J by 3 bases, with 11 bases between. CDR3 in DNA: TGTGCCAGCAGTGACGCTAGCTGGAAAGAGACCCAGTACTTC. Residues: CASSDASWKETQYF. Looking up the rest from reference TRBV2 and TRBJ2-5 gives the full variable domain: EPEVTQTPSHQVTQMGQEVILRCVPISNHLYFYWYRQILGQKVEFLVSFYNNEISEKSEIFDDQFSVERPDGSNFTLKIRSTKLEDSAMYFCASSDASWKETQYFGPGTRLLVL.

This chain joins TRBV10-2 and TRBJ1-5; D remains ambiguous. The V and J ends lost 3 bases and 9 bases respectively, with 9 bases between them. The CDR3 is 12 residues long. CDR1 and CDR2 from the germline V gene are WSHSY and SAAADI. In DNA, the CDR3 is TGCGCCAGCAGTGAAACAGCAGGGCCCCAGCATTTT. Protein product: CASSETAGPQHF.